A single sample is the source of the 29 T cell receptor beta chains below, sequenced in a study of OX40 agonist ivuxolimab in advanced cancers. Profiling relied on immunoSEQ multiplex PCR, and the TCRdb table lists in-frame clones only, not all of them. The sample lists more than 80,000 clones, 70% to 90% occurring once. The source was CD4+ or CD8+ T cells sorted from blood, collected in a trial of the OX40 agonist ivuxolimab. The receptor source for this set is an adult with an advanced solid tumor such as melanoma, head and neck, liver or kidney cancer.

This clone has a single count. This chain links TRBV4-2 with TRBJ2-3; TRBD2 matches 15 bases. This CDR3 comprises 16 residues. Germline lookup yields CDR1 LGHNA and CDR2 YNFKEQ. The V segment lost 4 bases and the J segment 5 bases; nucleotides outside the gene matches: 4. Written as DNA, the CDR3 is TGTGCCAGCAGCCTCGGGACTAGCGGGAGGCAAGATACGCAGTATTTT. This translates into CASSLGTSGRQDTQYF.

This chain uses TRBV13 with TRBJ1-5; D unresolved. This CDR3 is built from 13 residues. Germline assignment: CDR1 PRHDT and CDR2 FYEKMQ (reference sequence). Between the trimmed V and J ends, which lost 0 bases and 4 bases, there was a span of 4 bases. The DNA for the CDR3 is TGTGCCAGCAGCTTAGGACAGAATCAGCCCCAGCATTTT. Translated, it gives CASSLGQNQPQHF.

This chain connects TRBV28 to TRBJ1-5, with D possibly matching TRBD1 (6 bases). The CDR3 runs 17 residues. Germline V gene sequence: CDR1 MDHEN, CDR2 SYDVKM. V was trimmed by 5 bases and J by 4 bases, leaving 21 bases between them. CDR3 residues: CASSLNRGRPWNQPQHF. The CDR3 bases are TGTGCCAGCAGTCTTAATAGGGGGAGACCATGGAATCAGCCCCAGCATTTT.

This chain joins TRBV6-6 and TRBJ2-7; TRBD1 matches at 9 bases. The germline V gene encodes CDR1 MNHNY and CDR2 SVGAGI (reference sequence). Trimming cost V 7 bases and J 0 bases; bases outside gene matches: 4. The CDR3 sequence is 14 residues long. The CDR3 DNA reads TGTGCCAGCACCGGGACAGGGCACTCCTACGAGCAGTACTTC. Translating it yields CASTGTGHSYEQYF.

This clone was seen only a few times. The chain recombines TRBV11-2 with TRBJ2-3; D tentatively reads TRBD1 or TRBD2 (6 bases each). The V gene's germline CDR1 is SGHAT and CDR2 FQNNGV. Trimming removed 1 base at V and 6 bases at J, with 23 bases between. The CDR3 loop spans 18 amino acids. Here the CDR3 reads CASSLVRRDFIGGDTQYF. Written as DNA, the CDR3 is TGTGCCAGCAGCTTAGTACGCCGGGACTTCATAGGGGGTGATACGCAGTATTTT.

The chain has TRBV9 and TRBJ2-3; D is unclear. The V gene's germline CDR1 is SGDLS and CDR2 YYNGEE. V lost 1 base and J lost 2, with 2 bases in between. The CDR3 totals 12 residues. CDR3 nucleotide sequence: TGTGCCAGCAGCGTAACCACAGATACGCAGTATTTT. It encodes CASSVTTDTQYF. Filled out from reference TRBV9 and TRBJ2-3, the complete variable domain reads DSGVTQTPKHLITATGQRVTLRCSPRSGDLSVYWYQQSLDQGLQFLIQYYNGEERAKGNILERFSAQQFPDLHSELNLSSLELGDSALYFCASSVTTDTQYFGPGTRLTVL.

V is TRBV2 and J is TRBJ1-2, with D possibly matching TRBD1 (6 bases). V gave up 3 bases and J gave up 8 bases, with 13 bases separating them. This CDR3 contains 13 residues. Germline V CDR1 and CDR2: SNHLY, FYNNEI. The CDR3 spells CASSEGQARGYTF. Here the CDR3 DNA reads TGTGCCAGCAGTGAGGGACAAGCCAGGGGCTACACCTTC. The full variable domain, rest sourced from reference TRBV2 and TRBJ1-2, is EPEVTQTPSHQVTQMGQEVILRCVPISNHLYFYWYRQILGQKVEFLVSFYNNEISEKSEIFDDQFSVERPDGSNFTLKIRSTKLEDSAMYFCASSEGQARGYTFGSGTRLTVV.

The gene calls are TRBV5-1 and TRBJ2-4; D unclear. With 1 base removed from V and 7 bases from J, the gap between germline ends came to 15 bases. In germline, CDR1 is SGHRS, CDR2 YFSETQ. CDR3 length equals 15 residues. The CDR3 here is CASSLSDSLGNIQYF. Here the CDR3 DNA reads TGCGCCAGCAGCTTGTCGGATTCCTTAGGGAACATTCAGTACTTC.

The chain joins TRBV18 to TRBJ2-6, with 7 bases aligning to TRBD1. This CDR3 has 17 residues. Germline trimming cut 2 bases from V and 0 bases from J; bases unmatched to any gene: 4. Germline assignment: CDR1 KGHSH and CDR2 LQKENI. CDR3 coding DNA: TGTGCCAGCTCACCAGGGACAGCCCGCTCTGGGGCCAACGTCCTGACTTTC. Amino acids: CASSPGTARSGANVLTF.

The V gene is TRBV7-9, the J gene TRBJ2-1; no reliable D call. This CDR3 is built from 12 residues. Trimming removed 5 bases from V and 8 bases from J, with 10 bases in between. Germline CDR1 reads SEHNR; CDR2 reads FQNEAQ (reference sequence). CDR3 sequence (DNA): TGTGCCAGCAGCCTTGCCGAGGATGAGCAGTTCTTC. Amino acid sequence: CASSLAEDEQFF.

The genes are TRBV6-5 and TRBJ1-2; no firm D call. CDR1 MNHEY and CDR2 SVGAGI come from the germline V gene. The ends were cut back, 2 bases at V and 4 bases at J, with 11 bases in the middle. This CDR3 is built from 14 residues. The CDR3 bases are TGTGCCAGCAGTTACGACGGGGTGCTCTATGGCTACACCTTC. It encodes CASSYDGVLYGYTF.

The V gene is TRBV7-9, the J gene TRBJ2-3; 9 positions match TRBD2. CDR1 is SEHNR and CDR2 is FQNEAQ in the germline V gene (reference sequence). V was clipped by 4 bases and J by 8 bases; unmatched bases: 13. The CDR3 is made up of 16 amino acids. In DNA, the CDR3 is TGTGCCAGCAGCTCCTCCTACTTAGCGGGAGTGGGTACGCAGTATTTT. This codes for CASSSSYLAGVGTQYF.

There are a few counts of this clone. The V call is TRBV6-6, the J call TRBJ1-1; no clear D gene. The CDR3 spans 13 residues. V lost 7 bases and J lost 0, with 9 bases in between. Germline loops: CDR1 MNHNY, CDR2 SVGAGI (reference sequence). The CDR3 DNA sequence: TGTGCCAGCATCATCCAGATGAACACTGAAGCTTTCTTT. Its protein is CASIIQMNTEAFF.

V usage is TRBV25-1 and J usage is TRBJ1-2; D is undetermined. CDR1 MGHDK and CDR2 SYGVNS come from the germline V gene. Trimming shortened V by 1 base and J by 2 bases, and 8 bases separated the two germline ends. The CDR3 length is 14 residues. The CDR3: CASSELGPNYGYTF. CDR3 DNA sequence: TGTGCCAGCAGTGAATTGGGTCCGAACTATGGCTACACCTTC.

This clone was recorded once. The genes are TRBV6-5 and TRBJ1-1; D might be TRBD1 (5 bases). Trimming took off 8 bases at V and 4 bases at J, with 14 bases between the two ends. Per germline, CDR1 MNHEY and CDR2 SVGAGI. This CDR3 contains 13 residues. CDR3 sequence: CASLRAQGTEAFF. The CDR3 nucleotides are TGTGCCAGCTTGAGGGCTCAGGGCACTGAAGCTTTCTTT.

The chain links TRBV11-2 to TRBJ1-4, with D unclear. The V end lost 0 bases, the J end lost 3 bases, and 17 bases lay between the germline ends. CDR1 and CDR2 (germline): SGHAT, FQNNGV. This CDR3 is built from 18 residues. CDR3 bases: TGTGCCAGCAGCTTAGATTGGCGACGATCGCTTCCTAATGAAAAACTGTTTTTT. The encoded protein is CASSLDWRRSLPNEKLFF.

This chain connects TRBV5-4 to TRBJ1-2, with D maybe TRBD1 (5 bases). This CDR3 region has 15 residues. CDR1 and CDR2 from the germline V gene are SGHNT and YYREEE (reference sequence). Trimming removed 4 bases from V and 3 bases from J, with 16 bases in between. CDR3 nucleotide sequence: TGTGCCAGCAGCCCCCCCTCGGGGGTTGACTATGGCTACACCTTC. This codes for CASSPPSGVDYGYTF.

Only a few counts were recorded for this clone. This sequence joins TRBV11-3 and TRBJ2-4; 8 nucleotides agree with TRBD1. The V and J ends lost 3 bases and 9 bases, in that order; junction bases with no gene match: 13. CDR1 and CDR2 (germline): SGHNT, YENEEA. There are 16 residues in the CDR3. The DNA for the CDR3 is TGTGCCAGCAGCTTTGCTTCGGCAGGGGGCGAGGGCATTCAGTACTTC. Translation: CASSFASAGGEGIQYF.

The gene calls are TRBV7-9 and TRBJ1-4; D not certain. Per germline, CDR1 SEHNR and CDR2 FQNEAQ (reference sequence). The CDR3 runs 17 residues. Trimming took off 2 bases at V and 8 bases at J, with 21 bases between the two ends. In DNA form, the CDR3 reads TGTGCCAGCAGCTTAACCCTTGGGATTCGTAGATCCGAAAAACTGTTTTTT. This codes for CASSLTLGIRRSEKLFF.

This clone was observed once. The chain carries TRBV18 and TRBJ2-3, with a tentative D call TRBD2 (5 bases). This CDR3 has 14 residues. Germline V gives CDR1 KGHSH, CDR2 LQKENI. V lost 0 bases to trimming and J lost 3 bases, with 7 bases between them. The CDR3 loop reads CASSPPTGTDTQYF. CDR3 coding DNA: TGTGCCAGCTCACCACCGACGGGGACAGATACGCAGTATTTT.

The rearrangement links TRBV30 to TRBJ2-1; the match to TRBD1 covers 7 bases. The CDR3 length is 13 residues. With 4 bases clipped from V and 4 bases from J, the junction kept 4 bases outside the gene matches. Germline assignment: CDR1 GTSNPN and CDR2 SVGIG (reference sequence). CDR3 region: CAWIGTAYNEQFF. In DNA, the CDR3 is TGTGCCTGGATAGGGACAGCTTACAATGAGCAGTTCTTC.

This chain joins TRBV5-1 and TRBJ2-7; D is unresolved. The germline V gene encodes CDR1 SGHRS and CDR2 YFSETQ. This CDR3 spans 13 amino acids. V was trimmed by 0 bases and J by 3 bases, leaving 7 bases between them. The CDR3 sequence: CASSLDTRYEQYF. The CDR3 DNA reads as TGCGCCAGCAGCTTGGATACCCGCTACGAGCAGTACTTC.

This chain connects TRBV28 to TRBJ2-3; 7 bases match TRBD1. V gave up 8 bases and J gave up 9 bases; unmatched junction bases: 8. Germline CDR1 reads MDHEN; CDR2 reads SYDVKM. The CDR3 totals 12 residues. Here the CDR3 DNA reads TGTGCCAGCGGGACAGCTCAGGAGACGCAGTATTTT. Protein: CASGTAQETQYF.

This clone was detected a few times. CDR3 in amino acids: CASSLASGTYEQYF. The CDR3 region has the DNA TGTGCCAGCAGCTTAGCGAGCGGTACCTACGAGCAGTACTTC. This chain joins TRBV7-2 and TRBJ2-7; tentatively, D is TRBD2 (5 bases). The CDR3 is made up of 14 amino acids. Germline V gives CDR1 SGHTA, CDR2 FQGNSA. Deletions cut 0 bases from V and 2 bases from J, with 8 bases between.

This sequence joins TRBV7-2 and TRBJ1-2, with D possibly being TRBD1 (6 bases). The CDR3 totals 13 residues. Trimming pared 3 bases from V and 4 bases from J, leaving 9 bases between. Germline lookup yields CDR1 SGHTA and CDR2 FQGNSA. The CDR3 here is CASSLDSSYGYTF. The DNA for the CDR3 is TGTGCCAGCAGCTTGGACAGCTCCTATGGCTACACCTTC.

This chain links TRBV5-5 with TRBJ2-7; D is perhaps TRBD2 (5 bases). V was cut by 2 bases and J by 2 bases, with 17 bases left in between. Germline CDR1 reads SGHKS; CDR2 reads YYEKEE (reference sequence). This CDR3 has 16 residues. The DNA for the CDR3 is TGTGCCAGCAGCTTAGCGGTGACTATAATTACCTACGAGCAGTACTTC. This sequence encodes CASSLAVTIITYEQYF.

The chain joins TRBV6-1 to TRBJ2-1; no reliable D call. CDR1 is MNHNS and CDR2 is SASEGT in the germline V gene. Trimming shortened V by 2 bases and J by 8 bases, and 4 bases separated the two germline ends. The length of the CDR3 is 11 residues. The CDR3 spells CASSEHYEQFF. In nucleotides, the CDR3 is TGTGCCAGCAGTGAACACTATGAGCAGTTCTTC.

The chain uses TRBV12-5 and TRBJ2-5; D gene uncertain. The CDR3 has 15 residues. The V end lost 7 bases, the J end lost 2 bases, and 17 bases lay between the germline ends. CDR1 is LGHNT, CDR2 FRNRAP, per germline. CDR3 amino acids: CASVRVGSSQETQYF. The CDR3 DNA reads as TGTGCTAGTGTTAGGGTTGGGTCCTCACAAGAGACCCAGTACTTC.

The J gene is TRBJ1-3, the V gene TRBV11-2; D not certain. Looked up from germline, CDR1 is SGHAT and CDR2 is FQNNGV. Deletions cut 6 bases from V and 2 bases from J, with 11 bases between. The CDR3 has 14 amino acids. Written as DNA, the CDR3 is TGTGCCAGCAGTCCCCAAACTACTGGAAACACCATATATTTT. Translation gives CASSPQTTGNTIYF.